The present entry profiles one T cell receptor (beta chain) with its context. The antigen this receptor binds is unknown. This record belongs to a study of T cells expressing NK-cell markers (dated by TCRdb to the early 2020s). With regard to the full study: About 8 donors provided sorted CD3+CD56+NKG2C+, CD3+CD56+NKG2C- and CD3+CD56-NKG2C+ T-cell subsets, whose TCR beta-chain repertoires were profiled. Sequencing of the libraries produced 2 x 150 bp reads on Illumina HiSeq 2000/2500, MiSeq or NextSeq. All eight donors whose samples were sequenced were randomly selected healthy volunteers, three of them men and five women. Seven of the eight sequenced donors were HCMV-seropositive and one was HCMV-seronegative.

To determine HCMV serostatus, a commercial ELISA kit was used to detect HCMV-specific IgG in serum. Ficoll density gradient centrifugation was used to isolate peripheral blood mononuclear cells from blood. The reads were generated on an Illumina HiSeq 2000. TCR beta cDNA libraries were prepared using 5'RACE template switching, which introduced a universal primer site and unique molecular identifiers. Synthesis of cDNA was primed from the TCR beta constant segment and was followed by two consecutive PCR amplification steps. Turning to the authors' computational methods: MIGEC handled demultiplexing of the reads and grouping by UMI, while MiTCR was used to assemble and quantify clonotypes. To exclude erroneous sequences, only TCR cDNA sequences supported by at least two reads were retained. The tcR package was used for downstream repertoire analysis, and clonotypes were matched between fractions using CDR3 nucleotide sequence together with V segment. VDJmatch was used to annotate antigen specificity against VDJdb, with one amino acid substitution allowed in CDR3. Once TCRdb had reprocessed the reads, it stored one entry per CDR3 protein sequence and supplied no DNA. TCRdb's processing, not the authors' own work, is the source of the V and J calls. The sample table holds about 440,000 distinct CDR3 sequences. The biggest ten clones account for about 7.3% of the sample.

Broader findings and caveats from the paper: Whether the expanded NKG2C-expressing T cell clones were specific for HCMV antigens was left unclear. In a handful of donors, the dominant CD3+CD56+NKG2C+ clonotypes were among the top 10 CD8+ clonotypes and accounted for about 1.0-8% of CD8+ T cells. Those dominant clonotypes were again the most abundant among CD3+CD56-NKG2C+ cells in a few donors, at roughly 25-65%.

Material for sequencing was blood T cells: a sorted CD56 or NKG2C T cell subset, CD4+ or CD8+ T cells, or bulk PBMC T cells (not recorded which). The TCR originated in a woman aged 18-69 years in good health.

This receptor has the CDR3 CASSTRGVRRRDEQFF. This receptor chain uses TRBV25-1 and TRBJ2-1; TCRdb's D call of TRBD1 is untestable without DNA. CDR1 MGHDK and CDR2 SYGVNS are derived from the germline V gene. The CDR3 goes from the cysteine to the phenylalanine over 16 residues. The coding DNA is unavailable.